The 11 T cell receptor beta chains below were found in one sample sequenced in a study of blood T cell repertoires in COVID-19. The repertoire was sequenced with immunoSEQ multiplex PCR; TCRdb's copy has only in-frame clones and lacks some. This table holds under 400,000 clones, about nine tenths found once. Sequenced input: PBMCs or T cells enriched from blood (not recorded which). These receptors were taken from a woman aged 25 to 39 who had been exposed to COVID-19.

This chain connects TRBV19 to TRBJ2-3; D unresolved. V gave up 4 bases and J gave up 1 base, with 15 bases separating them. Germline V gene data show CDR1 as LNHDA and CDR2 as SQIVND (reference sequence). The CDR3 consists of 16 residues. CDR3 coding DNA: TGTGCCAGTAGTACCGTACAACGTACCCGCACAGATACGCAGTATTTT. It specifies CASSTVQRTRTDTQYF.

The chain has TRBV6-5 and TRBJ1-6; tentative D call: TRBD1 (6 bases). Germline loops: CDR1 MNHEY, CDR2 SVGAGI. This CDR3 is built from 14 residues. The germline V and J ends were trimmed by 6 bases and 4 bases, with 10 bases remaining between them. The CDR3 DNA sequence: TGTGCCAGCAGCCTTCAGGGGTATAATTCACCCCTCCACTTT. It specifies CASSLQGYNSPLHF.

This clone was observed once. The rearrangement uses TRBV5-6 and TRBJ2-5; tentatively, D is TRBD1 (6 bases). Trimming took 6 bases from V and 5 from J, leaving 8 bases between them. Per germline, CDR1 SGHDT and CDR2 YYEEEE. CDR3 length equals 11 residues. The CDR3 is CASTQGETQYF. The CDR3 nucleotides read TGTGCCAGCACCCAGGGGGAGACCCAGTACTTC.

The chain has TRBV6-5 and TRBJ2-7; tentative D call: TRBD1 (6 bases). The CDR3 contains 13 residues. The germline gives CDR1 MNHEY, CDR2 SVGAGI. Trimming shortened V by 6 bases and J by 2 bases, and 11 bases separated the two germline ends. The CDR3 sequence: CASRWDTPYEQYF. The CDR3 coding sequence is TGTGCCAGCAGGTGGGACACCCCCTACGAGCAGTACTTC.

This clone appeared a single time. The chain carries TRBV7-9 and TRBJ2-1; 7 nucleotides agree with TRBD2. CDR3 size: 16 residues. Germline CDR1 and CDR2: SEHNR and FQNEAQ (reference sequence). V shed 5 bases, J shed 2 bases, and the junction held 9 bases outside the gene matches. The CDR3 loop reads CASSPVVSGPYNEQFF. The DNA for the CDR3 is TGTGCCAGCAGCCCCGTCGTTAGCGGGCCCTACAATGAGCAGTTCTTC.

Turning to this clone: Other DNA sequences within the sample encode an identical CDR3. The V gene is TRBV5-1, the J gene TRBJ1-1; D unclear. This CDR3 has 14 residues. The V end lost 0 bases, the J end lost 2 bases, and 8 bases lay between the germline ends. CDR1 and CDR2 (germline): SGHRS, YFSETQ. CDR3 bases: TGCGCCAGCAGCTTGGGGGCAGGAAACACTGAAGCTTTCTTT. As protein: CASSLGAGNTEAFF.

The J gene is TRBJ1-3, the V gene TRBV5-6, with D possibly being TRBD1 (5 bases). In germline, CDR1 is SGHDT, CDR2 YYEEEE. The CDR3 consists of 13 residues. The ends were cut back, 4 bases at V and 4 bases at J, with 9 bases in the middle. The CDR3 reads CASSGDFGNTIYF. The CDR3 DNA sequence: TGTGCCAGCAGCGGGGACTTCGGAAACACCATATATTTT.

V gene TRBV7-8 combines with J gene TRBJ2-2, with TRBD2 matching 7 bases. The CDR3 is 15 residues long. The germline V gene encodes CDR1 SGHVS and CDR2 FQNEAQ. Trimming took 2 bases from V and 6 from J; bases not matched to a gene: 6. CDR3 residues: CASSLLTSWAGELFF. CDR3 bases: TGTGCCAGCAGCTTACTGACTAGCTGGGCCGGGGAGCTGTTTTTT. Using reference TRBV7-8 and TRBJ2-2 for the parts outside the CDR3, the full variable domain is GAGVSQSPRYKVAKRGQDVALRCDPISGHVSLFWYQQALGQGPEFLTYFQNEAQLDKSGLPSDRFFAERPEGSVSTLKIQRTQQEDSAVYLCASSLLTSWAGELFFGEGSRLTVL.

This rearrangement joins TRBV18 to TRBJ2-7; D not certain. The V gene's germline CDR1 is KGHSH and CDR2 LQKENI. V lost 3 bases and J 4 bases, leaving 4 bases between the germline ends. The CDR3 loop spans 11 amino acids. CDR3 in DNA: TGTGCCAGCTCACCTAAATACGAGCAGTACTTC. Amino acids: CASSPKYEQYF.

The chain uses TRBV18 and TRBJ2-2; 12 nucleotides line up with TRBD2. The junction had 7 bases not matched to a gene; V was cut back by 3 bases and J by 5 bases. This CDR3 has 17 residues. Per the germline V gene, CDR1 is KGHSH and CDR2 is LQKENI. CDR3 sequence reads: CASSPVRLAGVTGELFF. The CDR3 bases are TGTGCCAGCTCACCGGTCAGACTAGCGGGAGTAACCGGGGAGCTGTTTTTT. Looking up the rest from reference TRBV18 and TRBJ2-2 gives the full variable domain: NAGVMQNPRHLVRRRGQEARLRCSPMKGHSHVYWYRQLPEEGLKFMVYLQKENIIDESGMPKERFSAEFPKEGPSILRIQQVVRGDSAAYFCASSPVRLAGVTGELFFGEGSRLTVL.

The CDR3 DNA is TGTGCCAGCAGCTTACTAGCGAGAACAAGCTCCTACAATGAGCAGTTCTTC. As protein: CASSLLARTSSYNEQFF. The chain joins TRBV7-8 to TRBJ2-1; D might be TRBD2 (6 bases). V dropped 2 bases and J dropped 0 bases, with 14 bases sitting between them. This CDR3 comprises 17 residues. Germline loops: CDR1 SGHVS, CDR2 FQNEAQ.